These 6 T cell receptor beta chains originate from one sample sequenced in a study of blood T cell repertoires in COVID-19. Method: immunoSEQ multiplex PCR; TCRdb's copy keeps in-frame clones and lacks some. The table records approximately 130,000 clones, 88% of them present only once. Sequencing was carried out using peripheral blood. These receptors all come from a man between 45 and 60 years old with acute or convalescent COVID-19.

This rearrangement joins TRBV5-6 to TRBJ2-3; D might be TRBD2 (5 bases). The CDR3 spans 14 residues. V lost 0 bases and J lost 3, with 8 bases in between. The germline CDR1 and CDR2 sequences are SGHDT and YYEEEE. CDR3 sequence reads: CASSLGGATDTQYF. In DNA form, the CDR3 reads TGTGCCAGCAGCTTGGGGGGAGCGACAGATACGCAGTATTTT.

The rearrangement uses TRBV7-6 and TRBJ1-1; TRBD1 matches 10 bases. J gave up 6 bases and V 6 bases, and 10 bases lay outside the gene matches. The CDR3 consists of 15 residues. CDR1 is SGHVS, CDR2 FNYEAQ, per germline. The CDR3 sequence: CASRRRDRGASEAFF. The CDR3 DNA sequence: TGTGCCAGCAGACGCCGGGACAGGGGAGCTTCTGAAGCTTTCTTT.

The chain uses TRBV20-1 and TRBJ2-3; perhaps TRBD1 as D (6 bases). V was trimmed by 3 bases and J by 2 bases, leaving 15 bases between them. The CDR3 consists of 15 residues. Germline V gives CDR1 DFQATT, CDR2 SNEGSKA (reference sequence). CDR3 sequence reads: CSASYRVGATDTQYF. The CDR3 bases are TGCAGTGCTAGTTACAGGGTGGGGGCCACAGATACGCAGTATTTT.

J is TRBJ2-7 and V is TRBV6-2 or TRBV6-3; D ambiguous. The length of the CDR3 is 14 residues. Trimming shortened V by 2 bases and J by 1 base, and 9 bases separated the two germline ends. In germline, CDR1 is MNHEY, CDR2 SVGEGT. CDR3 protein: CASSYALESYEQYF. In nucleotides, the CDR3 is TGTGCCAGCAGTTACGCGCTAGAGTCCTACGAGCAGTACTTC.

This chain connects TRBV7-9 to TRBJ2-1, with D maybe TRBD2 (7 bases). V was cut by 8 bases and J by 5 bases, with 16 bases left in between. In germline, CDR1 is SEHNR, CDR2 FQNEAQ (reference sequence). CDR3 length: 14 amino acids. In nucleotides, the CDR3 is TGTGCCAGCTGGGGGGGGGCGGCGGACAATGAGCAGTTCTTC. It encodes CASWGGAADNEQFF.

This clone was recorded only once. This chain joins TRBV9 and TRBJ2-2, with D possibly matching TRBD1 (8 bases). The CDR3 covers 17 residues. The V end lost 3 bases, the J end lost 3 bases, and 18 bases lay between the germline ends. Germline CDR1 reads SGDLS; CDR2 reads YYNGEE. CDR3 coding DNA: TGTGCCAGCAGCGCCCCCCACAGGGGGGGGCACACCGGGGAGCTGTTTTTT. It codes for CASSAPHRGGHTGELFF.